The 15 T cell receptor beta chains reported below all come from one sample, sequenced in a study of T cells in localized non-small cell lung cancer. The protocol was immunoSEQ multiplex PCR, while the TCRdb copy is restricted to in-frame clones and leaves out a portion. The table has approximately 67,000 clones, approximately 84% seen once. The specimen comprised peripheral blood, sampled before any cancer treatment. The receptors derive from a female donor older than 55 with stage I lung adenocarcinoma.

The chain joins TRBV5-5 to TRBJ2-5, with TRBD1 matching over 8 bases. V shed 2 bases and J 1 base; nucleotides not matched to a gene: 7. This CDR3 has 16 residues. Germline CDR1 is SGHKS and CDR2 is YYEKEE (reference sequence). The CDR3 loop is CASSFSPRGRQETQYF. The CDR3 nucleotides read TGTGCCAGCAGCTTTTCCCCCAGGGGGCGCCAAGAGACCCAGTACTTC. Full variable domain (outside the CDR3, taken from reference TRBV5-5 and TRBJ2-5): DAGVTQSPTHLIKTRGQQVTLRCSPISGHKSVSWYQQVLGQGPQFIFQYYEKEERGRGNFPDRFSARQFPNYSSELNVNALLLGDSALYLCASSFSPRGRQETQYFGPGTRLLVL.

The V and J genes are TRBV9 and TRBJ1-1, with D unclear. Germline V gene data show CDR1 as SGDLS and CDR2 as YYNGEE. The V gene lost 5 bases and the J gene lost 0 bases, with 5 bases spanning the gap. The CDR3 has 12 amino acids. The CDR3 spells CASRAVNTEAFF. The CDR3 coding sequence is TGTGCCAGCAGGGCGGTGAACACTGAAGCTTTCTTT.

This rearrangement joins TRBV7-6 to TRBJ2-1; TRBD1 agrees at 11 bases. Germline trimming cut 5 bases from V and 4 bases from J; bases unmatched to any gene: 7. The CDR3 runs to 16 residues. Germline lookup yields CDR1 SGHVS and CDR2 FNYEAQ. Here the CDR3 reads CASSAWTGGVYNEQFF. CDR3 DNA sequence: TGTGCCAGCAGCGCCTGGACAGGGGGCGTTTACAATGAGCAGTTCTTC.

V and J are TRBV5-4 and TRBJ2-3, with a weak D call TRBD2 (6 bases). The CDR3 is 15 amino acids. CDR1 is SGHNT and CDR2 is YYREEE in the germline V gene (reference sequence). The V gene lost 2 bases and the J gene lost 2 bases, with 12 bases spanning the gap. CDR3 amino acids: CASSFGGGNTDTQYF. CDR3 bases: TGTGCCAGCAGCTTCGGGGGAGGAAACACAGATACGCAGTATTTT.

The chain carries TRBV5-6 and TRBJ2-7, with D possibly matching TRBD1 (5 bases). Germline V CDR1 and CDR2: SGHDT, YYEEEE. Trimming removed 0 bases from V and 7 bases from J, with 14 bases in between. This CDR3 contains 14 residues. CDR3 amino acids: CASSLGTKSREQYF. In DNA, the CDR3 is TGTGCCAGCAGCTTGGGGACAAAATCGAGAGAGCAGTACTTC.

CDR3 sequence: CASSFRGGEQYF. CDR3 bases: TGTGCCAGCAGCTTCAGGGGTGGCGAGCAGTACTTC. This chain links TRBV7-8 with TRBJ2-7; D may be TRBD1 (6 bases). V lost 3 bases to trimming and J lost 6 bases, with 9 bases between them. The germline gives CDR1 SGHVS, CDR2 FQNEAQ. The CDR3 has 12 residues.

This chain uses TRBV29-1 with TRBJ1-1; D call uncertain. This CDR3 is 11 amino acids long. The germline gives CDR1 SQVTM, CDR2 ANQGSEA. The ends were cut back, 4 bases at V and 6 bases at J, with 9 bases in the middle. DNA for the CDR3: TGCAGCGTTGTTCCTGTGGCTGAAGCTTTCTTT. It is translated as CSVVPVAEAFF.

This rearrangement joins TRBV5-4 to TRBJ1-2; unclear D gene. V shed 0 bases and J shed 4 bases, with 13 bases lying between them. The CDR3 length is 15 residues. From germline, CDR1 is SGHNT and CDR2 YYREEE (reference sequence). The CDR3 bases are TGTGCCAGCAGCTTGGCTCAAACTGCTGGCTATGGCTACACCTTC. Amino acids: CASSLAQTAGYGYTF.

V gene TRBV7-6 combines with J gene TRBJ2-5, with D maybe TRBD1 (6 bases). V lost 3 bases to trimming and J lost 1 base, with 12 bases between them. Germline CDR1 reads SGHVS; CDR2 reads FNYEAQ. There are 15 residues in the CDR3. The CDR3 bases are TGTGCCAGCAGCTTGATGGCAGGGGCCCAAGAGACCCAGTACTTC. Its translation: CASSLMAGAQETQYF.

The V and J genes are TRBV19 and TRBJ1-1; D gene ambiguous. This CDR3 is built from 13 residues. Germline CDR1 reads LNHDA; CDR2 reads SQIVND (reference sequence). The V and J ends lost 6 bases and 1 base respectively, with 9 bases between them. CDR3 protein: CASSVARNTEAFF. The CDR3 DNA reads TGTGCCAGTAGCGTGGCTCGGAACACTGAAGCTTTCTTT.

This clone was observed a few times. This chain connects TRBV19 to TRBJ2-2, with D possibly matching TRBD1 (6 bases). This CDR3 spans 16 amino acids. V lost 5 bases, J lost 0 bases, and 13 bases lay in between. The germline gives CDR1 LNHDA, CDR2 SQIVND (reference sequence). CDR3 sequence: CASSRMGTSNTGELFF. The CDR3, as DNA: TGTGCCAGTAGTCGAATGGGGACATCGAACACCGGGGAGCTGTTTTTT.

This chain links TRBV6-6 with TRBJ1-4; tentatively, D is TRBD1 (6 bases). CDR3 size: 14 residues. V was shortened by 7 bases and J by 8 bases, with 17 bases between the two germline ends. CDR1 and CDR2 (germline): MNHNY, SVGAGI (reference sequence). CDR3 protein: CASTVPSQGEKLFF. As DNA, the CDR3 is TGTGCCAGCACCGTCCCTTCCCAGGGGGAAAAACTGTTTTTT.

This clone was seen once. V usage is TRBV5-4 and J usage is TRBJ2-7; no firm D call. The CDR3 runs to 14 residues. V was clipped by 1 base and J by 2 bases, with 10 bases between them. Germline V gene sequence: CDR1 SGHNT, CDR2 YYREEE (reference sequence). The DNA for the CDR3 is TGTGCCAGCAGCTTGCTGGCAAGGCCCTACGAGCAGTACTTC. Its translation is CASSLLARPYEQYF. Complete variable domain (other parts from reference TRBV5-4 and TRBJ2-7): ETGVTQSPTHLIKTRGQQVTLRCSSQSGHNTVSWYQQALGQGPQFIFQYYREEENGRGNFPPRFSGLQFPNYSSELNVNALELDDSALYLCASSLLARPYEQYFGPGTRLTVT.

This chain links TRBV20-1 with TRBJ2-1; possible D gene TRBD2, 5 bases. The CDR3 is 11 amino acids. Germline CDR1 and CDR2: DFQATT and SNEGSKA (reference sequence). V lost 8 bases and J 7 bases, leaving 12 bases between the germline ends. CDR3 residues: CSSPSRNEQFF. The CDR3 bases are TGCAGTTCCCCTAGCAGAAATGAGCAGTTCTTC.

The chain combines TRBV5-1 with TRBJ2-3; no reliable D call. Germline values: CDR1 SGHRS, CDR2 YFSETQ. The V end lost 5 bases, the J end lost 4 bases, and 8 bases lay between the germline ends. The CDR3 totals 12 residues. DNA for the CDR3: TGCGCCAGCAGTGAATTCGCAGATACGCAGTATTTT. This translates into CASSEFADTQYF.